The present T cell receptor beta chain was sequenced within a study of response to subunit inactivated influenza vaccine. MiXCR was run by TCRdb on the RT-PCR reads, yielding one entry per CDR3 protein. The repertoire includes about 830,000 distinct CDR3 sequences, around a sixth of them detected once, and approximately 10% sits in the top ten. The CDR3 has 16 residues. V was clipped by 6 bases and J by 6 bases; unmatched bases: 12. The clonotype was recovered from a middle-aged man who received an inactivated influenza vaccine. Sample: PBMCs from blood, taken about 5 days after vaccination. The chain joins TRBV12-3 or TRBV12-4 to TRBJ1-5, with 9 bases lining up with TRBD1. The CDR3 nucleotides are TGTGCCAGCAGCTCCGGGACAGGGATACAAAGTCAGCCCCAGCATTTT. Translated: CASSSGTGIQSQPQHF.